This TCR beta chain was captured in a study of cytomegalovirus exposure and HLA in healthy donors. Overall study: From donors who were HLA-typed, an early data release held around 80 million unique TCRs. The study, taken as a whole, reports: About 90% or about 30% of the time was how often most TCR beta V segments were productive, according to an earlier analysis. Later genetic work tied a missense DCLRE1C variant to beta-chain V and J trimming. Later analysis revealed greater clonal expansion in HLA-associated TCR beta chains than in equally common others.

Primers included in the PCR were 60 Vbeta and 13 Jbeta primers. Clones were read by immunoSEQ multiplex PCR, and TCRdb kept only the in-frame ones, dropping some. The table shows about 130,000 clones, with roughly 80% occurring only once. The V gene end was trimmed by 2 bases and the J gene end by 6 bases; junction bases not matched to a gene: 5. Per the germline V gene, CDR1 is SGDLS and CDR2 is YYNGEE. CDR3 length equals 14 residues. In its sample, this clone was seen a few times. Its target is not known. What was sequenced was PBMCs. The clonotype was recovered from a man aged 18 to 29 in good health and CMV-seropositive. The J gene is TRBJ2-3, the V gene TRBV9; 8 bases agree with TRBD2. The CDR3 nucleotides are TGTGCCAGCAGCGTTAGCGGGACGAGGGATACGCAGTATTTT. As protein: CASSVSGTRDTQYF.